The 8 T cell receptor beta chains below were found in one sample sequenced in a study of shared clonotypes between healthy human individuals. Terminally differentiated effector memory CD45RA+ cells were left out of the naive CD8 fraction, which was CD45RO-negative and positively selected for CCR7. Sequenced by immunoSEQ multiplex PCR; TCRdb stores in-frame clones only, minus some. Of about 2.2 million clones listed, approximately 92% were seen once; the top ten hold less than 2%. What was sequenced was naive CD8+ T cells from PBMCs. The receptors here all came from a man between 18 and 35 years old in good health. Some clones in this sample may be carry-over from other donors' samples.

The chain recombines TRBV10-3 with TRBJ2-7; TRBD1 agrees at 7 bases. The germline gives CDR1 ENHRY, CDR2 SYGVKD. J lost 3 bases, V lost 3 bases, and 11 bases had no gene match. This CDR3 contains 16 residues. The CDR3 DNA sequence: TGTGCCATCAGTGACTCACCGGGACAGCCACACTACGAGCAGTACTTC. It translates to CAISDSPGQPHYEQYF.

A remark on this clone: Other nucleotide sequences in the sample specify the same CDR3. This chain connects TRBV6-6 to TRBJ2-7; D unclear. The germline CDR1 and CDR2 sequences are MNHNY and SVGAGI (reference sequence). V lost 0 bases, J lost 2 bases, and 5 bases lay in between. The CDR3 spans 13 residues. CDR3 bases: TGTGCCAGCAGTTACTCGGGCCCCTACGAGCAGTACTTC. This encodes CASSYSGPYEQYF.

The CDR3: CASSLTGPGLLGETQYF. CDR3 DNA sequence: TGTGCCAGCAGTTTAACCGGGCCAGGCCTCCTGGGGGAGACCCAGTACTTC. The chain joins TRBV27 to TRBJ2-5; D not resolved. Trimming shortened V by 2 bases and J by 5 bases, and 21 bases separated the two germline ends. CDR3 length: 17 residues. Per the germline V gene, CDR1 is MNHEY and CDR2 is SMNVEV (reference sequence).

The J gene is TRBJ1-5, the V gene TRBV19; D call uncertain. The V and J ends lost 1 base and 7 bases respectively, with 11 bases between them. There are 14 residues in the CDR3. CDR1 is LNHDA, CDR2 SQIVND, per germline (reference sequence). The CDR3 spells CASSIGVIMQPQHF. CDR3 DNA sequence: TGTGCCAGTAGTATAGGGGTCATTATGCAGCCCCAGCATTTT.

V and J are TRBV28 and TRBJ2-1, with D perhaps TRBD1 (5 bases). The CDR3 covers 13 residues. CDR1 and CDR2 from the germline V gene are MDHEN and SYDVKM. The V and J ends lost 6 bases and 9 bases respectively, with 15 bases between them. This CDR3 is CASSNYRGFEQFF. CDR3 DNA sequence: TGTGCCAGCAGCAACTATAGGGGCTTTGAGCAGTTCTTC.

This rearrangement joins TRBV5-5 to TRBJ1-5, with D possibly being TRBD1 (5 bases). This CDR3 contains 16 residues. Germline-derived CDR1 and CDR2 are SGHKS and YYEKEE (reference sequence). V dropped 1 base and J dropped 3 bases, with 14 bases sitting between them. The CDR3 loop is CASSLLGLGSNQPQHF. CDR3 bases: TGTGCCAGCAGCTTGTTGGGGCTGGGGTCCAATCAGCCCCAGCATTTT.

This clone was seen a few times. CDR3 region: CASMRGWEQYF. CDR3 sequence (DNA): TGTGCCAGCATGCGGGGTTGGGAGCAGTACTTC. The V call is TRBV2, the J call TRBJ2-7; perhaps TRBD2 as D (6 bases). Germline V gene data show CDR1 as SNHLY and CDR2 as FYNNEI. CDR3 length equals 11 residues. V was clipped by 7 bases and J by 7 bases, with 11 bases between them.

The V and J genes are TRBV5-4 and TRBJ1-5, with 9 positions matching TRBD1. The CDR3 is 17 residues long. CDR1 SGHNT and CDR2 YYREEE come from the germline V gene (reference sequence). The junction had 12 bases not matched to a gene; V was cut back by 4 bases and J by 4 bases. CDR3 residues: CASSPTPGQGLNQPQHF. The CDR3 DNA is TGTGCCAGCAGCCCAACACCTGGACAGGGGCTAAATCAGCCCCAGCATTTT. The whole variable domain, remainder taken from reference TRBV5-4 and TRBJ1-5, is ETGVTQSPTHLIKTRGQQVTLRCSSQSGHNTVSWYQQALGQGPQFIFQYYREEENGRGNFPPRFSGLQFPNYSSELNVNALELDDSALYLCASSPTPGQGLNQPQHFGDGTRLSIL.